This T cell receptor (beta chain) was sequenced for a study of human T cells and chemical hapten exposure. Germline CDR1 and CDR2: KGHDR and SFDVKD. The junction had 6 bases not matched to a gene; V was cut back by 5 bases and J by 6 bases. The CDR3 is 14 amino acids. TCRdb used MiXCR to reprocess the RACE reads, holding one entry per CDR3 protein. The data hold fewer than 150,000 distinct CDR3 sequences, with roughly 12% observed a single time. Noted time point: patch test 2, 6 weeks after DPC sensitization. Treatment given: therapeutic diphenylcyclopropenone sensitization with weekly scalp DPC. In its sample, this clonotype was seen a few times.

The sequencing here drew on whole blood, taken in connection with sensitization to the hapten diphenylcyclopropenone (DPC). This sequence joins TRBV24-1 and TRBJ2-1, with 7 positions matching TRBD2. This clonotype originated in a woman aged 45-60 years with alopecia areata. Some clones in this sample may be carry-over from other donors' samples. The CDR3: CATSGEGRGNEQFF. The CDR3 DNA sequence: TGTGCCACCAGTGGGGAGGGCCGCGGCAATGAGCAGTTCTTC.